What follows are 20 T cell receptor beta chains derived from one specimen sequenced in a study of OX40 agonist ivuxolimab in advanced cancers. Method: immunoSEQ multiplex PCR; TCRdb's copy keeps in-frame clones and lacks some. Counted here are 130,000 or so clones, approximately 94% occurring once; the ten biggest clones make up approximately 1%. The source material was CD4+ or CD8+ T cells sorted from blood, sampled in a trial of the OX40 agonist ivuxolimab. The receptors were gathered from an adult with an advanced solid tumor such as melanoma, head and neck, liver or kidney cancer.

The chain carries TRBV29-1 and TRBJ2-5, with unresolved D. The V gene's germline CDR1 is SQVTM and CDR2 ANQGSEA. The CDR3 sequence is 12 residues long. V was pared by 7 bases and J by 5 bases, with 14 bases between. CDR3 nucleotides: TGCAGCGGGTCGAGTGGTGGGGAGACCCAGTACTTC. Protein product: CSGSSGGETQYF.

The chain uses TRBV7-9 and TRBJ2-3, with TRBD2 matching over 11 bases. The CDR3 contains 19 residues. CDR1 is SEHNR, CDR2 FQNEAQ, per germline (reference sequence). V was clipped by 2 bases and J by 4 bases; unmatched bases: 14. CDR3 sequence reads: CASSLYPSYSGGEADTQYF. The CDR3 DNA sequence: TGTGCCAGCAGCTTATATCCCTCATATAGCGGGGGGGAGGCAGATACGCAGTATTTT.

The V and J genes are TRBV5-4 and TRBJ1-5; weak D call: TRBD1 (5 bases). Germline CDR1 SGHNT, CDR2 YYREEE (reference sequence). V was cut by 0 bases and J by 9 bases, with 10 bases left in between. The CDR3 contains 13 residues. DNA of the CDR3: TGTGCCAGCAGCTTGGGGGGACCCGGGCCCCAGCATTTT. Protein product: CASSLGGPGPQHF.

The rearrangement uses TRBV5-1 and TRBJ2-5; D gene uncertain. Germline CDR1 is SGHRS and CDR2 is YFSETQ. The CDR3 consists of 13 residues. V was shortened by 4 bases and J by 5 bases, with 12 bases between the two germline ends. The CDR3 DNA reads as TGCGCCAGCAGCACAGCTCAGAGGGAGACCCAGTACTTC. Encoded protein: CASSTAQRETQYF.

The chain has TRBV19 and TRBJ1-6, with 7 positions matching TRBD1. CDR3 size: 13 residues. With V trimmed by 4 bases and J by 12 bases, 6 bases remained unmatched. In germline, CDR1 is LNHDA, CDR2 SQIVND (reference sequence). The CDR3 sequence: CASSTRQGLPLHF. In DNA, the CDR3 is TGTGCCAGTAGTACAAGACAGGGCTTACCCCTCCACTTT.

V and J are TRBV7-2 and TRBJ2-7; a weak D match, TRBD1 (5 bases). The germline V gene has CDR1 SGHTA and CDR2 FQGNSA. The CDR3 runs 15 residues. Trimming removed 5 bases at V and 1 base at J, with 15 bases between. The CDR3 DNA reads as TGTGCCAGCAGCGCCACCCAAAAGGGGTCCTACGAGCAGTACTTC. This codes for CASSATQKGSYEQYF.

The V gene is TRBV11-1, the J gene TRBJ1-1, with TRBD1 as a possible D gene (6 bases). V was shortened by 5 bases and J by 4 bases, with 20 bases between the two germline ends. The germline V gene has CDR1 SGHAT and CDR2 FQDESV (reference sequence). The CDR3 length is 16 residues. The CDR3 spells CASSLGGSLGGTEAFF. CDR3 nucleotide sequence: TGTGCCAGCAGCCTAGGGGGATCCCTCGGGGGCACTGAAGCTTTCTTT.

To note about this clone: This sample includes further DNA sequences coding for the same CDR3. V usage is TRBV6-5 and J usage is TRBJ2-3, with a weak D call TRBD2 (5 bases). The CDR3 is 15 residues long. Trimming removed 6 bases from V and 0 bases from J, with 13 bases in between. CDR1 is MNHEY and CDR2 is SVGAGI in the germline V gene. As DNA, the CDR3 is TGTGCCAGCAGGAGGACGGGGATCAGCACAGATACGCAGTATTTT. Translated, it gives CASRRTGISTDTQYF.

The CDR3 DNA reads as TGTGCCAGCAGCGAGGGACAGGGTGGGTGGACCGGGGAGCTGTTTTTT. Its translation: CASSEGQGGWTGELFF. This rearrangement joins TRBV5-4 to TRBJ2-2, with TRBD1 matching over 9 bases. The germline gives CDR1 SGHNT, CDR2 YYREEE (reference sequence). The CDR3 runs 16 residues. After removal of 4 bases from V and 5 bases from J, the junction contained 9 bases not matched to a gene.

The V call is TRBV7-2, the J call TRBJ1-2; TRBD1 matches at 7 bases. V lost 10 bases, J lost 5 bases, and 19 bases stayed unmatched. This CDR3 spans 16 amino acids. Germline V lookup: CDR1 SGHTA, CDR2 FQGNSA. The CDR3 loop reads CATTVMGGQGGYGYTF. CDR3 sequence (DNA): TGTGCCACCACCGTTATGGGTGGGCAGGGGGGATATGGCTACACCTTC.

The chain uses TRBV2 and TRBJ1-5, with D possibly matching TRBD1 (6 bases). V dropped 6 bases and J dropped 0 bases, with 21 bases sitting between them. Germline V gene lookup returns CDR1 SNHLY and CDR2 FYNNEI. CDR3 length: 18 residues. The chain's CDR3 is CASRSGQSLSYSNQPQHF. The CDR3 nucleotides are TGTGCCAGCAGGTCCGGACAGAGCCTTTCCTATAGCAATCAGCCCCAGCATTTT.

This clone came up once. The rearrangement joins TRBV19 to TRBJ2-7; TRBD2 matches at 11 bases. Unmatched junction bases numbered 9, after V lost 5 bases and J lost 3 bases. The germline CDR1 and CDR2 sequences are LNHDA and SQIVND (reference sequence). The CDR3 sequence is 16 residues long. The DNA of the CDR3 is TGTGCCAGTAGTCTTGCCGGGACTAGCGGAAACTACGAGCAGTACTTC. Its translation: CASSLAGTSGNYEQYF.

Comment on this clone: It is likely a read error, because the conserved phenylalanine at the end of the CDR3 is missing. This chain's CDR3 is CASSEQGNYGYTL. In nucleotides, the CDR3 is TGTGCCAGCAGTGAACAGGGGAACTATGGCTACACCCTC. The gene calls are TRBV6-5 and TRBJ1-2; 7 bases match TRBD1. Unmatched junction bases numbered 2, after V lost 5 bases and J lost 2 bases. CDR1 and CDR2 (germline): MNHEY, SVGAGI. This CDR3 is 13 amino acids long.

The chain combines TRBV5-6 with TRBJ1-1; 10 bases map to TRBD1. The CDR3 sequence is 16 residues long. V lost 2 bases to trimming and J lost 8 bases; unmatched junction nucleotides: 12. Germline assignment: CDR1 SGHDT and CDR2 YYEEEE. For the CDR3, the DNA is TGTGCCAGCAGCTTCCGGGACAGGGGAGTCGTTCAAGAAGCTTTCTTT. Its translation: CASSFRDRGVVQEAFF.

The genes are TRBV19 and TRBJ2-1; D could derive from TRBD1 or TRBD2 (6 bases each). CDR3 length: 15 amino acids. Deletions cut 0 bases from V and 9 bases from J, with 15 bases between. Germline-derived CDR1 and CDR2 are LNHDA and SQIVND (reference sequence). CDR3 DNA sequence: TGTGCCAGTAGTATAGACCGAAGGGGGGACACTGAGCAGTTCTTC. Protein product: CASSIDRRGDTEQFF.

The rearrangement uses TRBV5-6 and TRBJ2-7, with TRBD1 identical over 9 bases. Looked up from germline, CDR1 is SGHDT and CDR2 is YYEEEE. The length of the CDR3 is 14 residues. The junction had 9 bases not matched to a gene; V was cut back by 4 bases and J by 7 bases. The CDR3 reads CASSRRTGVREQYF. As DNA, the CDR3 is TGTGCCAGCAGCAGAAGGACAGGGGTAAGGGAGCAGTACTTC.

J is TRBJ2-3 and V is TRBV5-1; TRBD1 aligns across 8 bases. The CDR3 loop spans 15 amino acids. V lost 5 bases and J lost 3; bases outside the gene matches: 8. CDR1 and CDR2 from the germline V gene are SGHRS and YFSETQ. This CDR3 is CASSTGTGPTDTQYF. The DNA for the CDR3 is TGCGCCAGCAGTACCGGGACAGGACCTACAGATACGCAGTATTTT.

The V call is TRBV14, the J call TRBJ2-3, with unresolved D. The CDR3 runs to 14 residues. The germline gives CDR1 SGHDN, CDR2 FVKESK. V was pared by 0 bases and J by 1 base, with 5 bases between. CDR3 sequence: CASSQDPGTDTQYF. The CDR3, as DNA: TGTGCCAGCAGCCAAGATCCGGGCACAGATACGCAGTATTTT. The variable domain in full, completed from reference TRBV14 and TRBJ2-3, reads EAGVTQFPSHSVIEKGQTVTLRCDPISGHDNLYWYRRVMGKEIKFLLHFVKESKQDESGMPNNRFLAERTGGTYSTLKVQPAELEDSGVYFCASSQDPGTDTQYFGPGTRLTVL.

The chain has TRBV10-3 and TRBJ2-7, with TRBD2 matching 7 bases. The trim removed 10 bases at V and 7 bases at J, leaving 13 bases unmatched. The CDR3 is made up of 13 amino acids. CDR1 is ENHRY and CDR2 is SYGVKD in the germline V gene. CDR3 DNA: TGTGCCACCCAAGCGGGGCCTCAGTTAGAGCAGTACTTC. This gives the protein CATQAGPQLEQYF.

V and J are TRBV5-1 and TRBJ2-2, with a possible D match to TRBD1 (5 bases). Germline CDR1 reads SGHRS; CDR2 reads YFSETQ. The CDR3 runs 15 residues. Trimming took 1 base from V and 1 from J, leaving 8 bases between them. CDR3 in DNA: TGCGCCAGCAGCTTGCTGACAGTGAACACCGGGGAGCTGTTTTTT. It yields the protein CASSLLTVNTGELFF. The full variable domain, rest sourced from reference TRBV5-1 and TRBJ2-2, is KAGVTQTPRYLIKTRGQQVTLSCSPISGHRSVSWYQQTPGQGLQFLFEYFSETQRNKGNFPGRFSGRQFSNSRSEMNVSTLELGDSALYLCASSLLTVNTGELFFGEGSRLTVL.